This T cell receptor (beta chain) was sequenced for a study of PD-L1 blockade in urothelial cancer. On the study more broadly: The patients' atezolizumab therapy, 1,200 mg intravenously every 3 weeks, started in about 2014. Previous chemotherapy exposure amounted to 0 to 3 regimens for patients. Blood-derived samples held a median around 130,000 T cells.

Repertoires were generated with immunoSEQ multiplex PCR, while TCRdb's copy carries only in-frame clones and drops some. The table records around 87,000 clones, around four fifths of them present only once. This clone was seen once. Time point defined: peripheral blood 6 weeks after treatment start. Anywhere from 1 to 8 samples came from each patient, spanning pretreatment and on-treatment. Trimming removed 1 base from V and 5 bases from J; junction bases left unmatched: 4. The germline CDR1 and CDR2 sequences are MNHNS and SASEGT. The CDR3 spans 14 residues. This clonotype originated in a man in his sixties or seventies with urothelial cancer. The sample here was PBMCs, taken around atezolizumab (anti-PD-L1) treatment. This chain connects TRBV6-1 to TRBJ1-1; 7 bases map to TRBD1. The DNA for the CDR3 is TGTGCCAGCAGTGAAGAGAGGGGGCGGACTGAAGCTTTCTTT. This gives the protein CASSEERGRTEAFF.